This TCR beta chain was observed in a study of shared clonotypes between healthy human individuals. Study results and caveats: An effect of sequencing depth on clonotype sharing among donors was expected. Inspection by rarefaction showed sorted-subset sequencing to be incomplete despite large depth.

A note on this clone: Antigen unknown.

CDR3 size: 17 residues. CDR1 is SNHLY and CDR2 is FYNNEI in the germline V gene. V was shortened by 1 base and J by 4 bases, with 16 bases between the two germline ends. TCRdb's table, derived via immunoSEQ multiplex PCR, lists solely in-frame clones and lacks some. The table shows 2 million to 2.5 million clones, with about 95% occurring only once. Naive CD8 cells lacked CD45RO, underwent positive selection for CCR7 and left out terminally differentiated effector memory CD45RA+ cells. The chain joins TRBV2 to TRBJ1-4, with D possibly matching TRBD1 (5 bases). This sequence was found in a man younger than 35 in good health. Sequenced input: naive CD8+ T cells sorted from blood. CDR3 sequence (DNA): TGTGCCAGCAGTGAAGGCCACGGAGGACAAGATAATGAAAAACTGTTTTTT. Translation: CASSEGHGGQDNEKLFF.